This TCR beta chain is drawn from a study of response to subunit inactivated influenza vaccine. TCRdb independently ran MiXCR on the RT-PCR reads; one entry per CDR3 protein. Of around 490,000 distinct CDR3 sequences in the sample, roughly 8.2% were seen once. Germline CDR1 is MNHGY and CDR2 is SAAAGT. Trimming took 8 bases from V and 0 from J, leaving 14 bases between them. CDR3 length: 14 residues. In its sample, this clonotype was seen a few times. The antigen is undetermined. Study-level findings and limits: A suggestion made by the authors is that each seasonal influenza vaccination recruits few new T cells.

The chain has TRBV6-8 and TRBJ2-7; TRBD2 is a possible D gene (6 bases). Source: PBMCs from blood, taken about 24 months after vaccination. The source of this sequence is a man aged 50 to 69 who received an inactivated influenza vaccine. The CDR3 is CASLFGRDSYEQYF. CDR3 nucleotides: TGTGCCAGCCTGTTTGGGCGGGACTCCTACGAGCAGTACTTC.